Sequencing of this T cell receptor (beta chain) was carried out in a study of T-cell reconstitution after alpha-beta-depleted transplantation in children (dated by TCRdb to about 2016). Regarding the research as a whole: T-cell immune reconstitution after TCRalphabeta/CD19-depleted allogeneic hematopoietic cell transplantation in children was quantitatively tracked in the study by means of TCR repertoire profiling.

The CDR3 runs 20 amino acids, cysteine and phenylalanine included. Only the CDR3 DNA is retained, 60 bases long and in frame from the first base. V ends up 0 bases short and J 5 bases short, with an unmatched junction base count of 15. CDR1 and CDR2 (MNHEY, SMNVEV) derive from the germline V gene (reference sequence). This clonotype was counted a few times. Its antigen is still unknown. No per-base quality is available; no much larger clone lies one base away. The method was PCR. The run used an Illumina HiSeq 2500. To normalize quantification of the TCRbeta repertoire, the TCR libraries were built with molecular barcoding that relied on unique molecular identifiers. In TCRdb, the public reads were trimmed at Q25 with fastp and aligned with MiXCR, with productive beta chains retained. One record per CDR3 amino acid sequence lists the most common genes and DNA. The sample table contains 350,000 to 400,000 distinct CDR3 sequences; only one count was recorded for around 21% of them. The leading ten clones occupy over 3.5% of the sample.

The sequencing here drew on PBMCs from the stem cell graft donor, taken from the stem cell graft. The sequence is built from TRBV27 and TRBJ2-7; TRBD2 lines up with 14 middle nucleotides. The TCR originated in a human donor who donated a stem cell graft to a child with acute myeloid leukemia. The DNA sequence is as follows: TGTGCCAGCAGTTTATCAGACTGGACTAGCGGGAGGTTTACTGGGGACGAGCAGTACTTC. This codes for CASSLSDWTSGRFTGDEQYF.